This T cell receptor (beta chain) emerged from a study of beta chain features in type 1 diabetes. Whole-study findings and limits: Researchers reported that naive, central memory and Treg TCRB repertoires appeared more similar in patients than in healthy donors.

Blood was collected once per donor into heparin, averaging roughly 120 mL. Cells sorted by CD45RO/CCR7/CD25/CD127/CD95/CD27 comprised CD4+ naive, central memory, regulatory and stem cell-like memory cells. This clone showed up just a few times. The antigen remains unidentified. Reverse transcription of all isolated RNA meant that expressed TCRB transcripts were sequenced. Repertoires were generated with immunoSEQ multiplex PCR, while TCRdb's copy carries only in-frame clones and drops some. This sample has under 300,000 clones; about 8% occur once, and the top ten carry about 0.93%. The CDR3 runs 15 residues. Per germline, CDR1 SQVTM and CDR2 ANQGSEA. The ends lost 4 bases at V and 3 bases at J; junction bases unmatched: 5.

V gene TRBV29-1 combines with J gene TRBJ2-2; 10 nucleotides match TRBD1. The sequence was obtained from a woman between 18 and 29 years old in good health. Sequencing was carried out using central memory CD4+ T cells from blood. The CDR3 protein is CSVAPGQGYTGELFF. As DNA, the CDR3 is TGCAGCGTTGCTCCGGGACAGGGGTACACCGGGGAGCTGTTTTTT.